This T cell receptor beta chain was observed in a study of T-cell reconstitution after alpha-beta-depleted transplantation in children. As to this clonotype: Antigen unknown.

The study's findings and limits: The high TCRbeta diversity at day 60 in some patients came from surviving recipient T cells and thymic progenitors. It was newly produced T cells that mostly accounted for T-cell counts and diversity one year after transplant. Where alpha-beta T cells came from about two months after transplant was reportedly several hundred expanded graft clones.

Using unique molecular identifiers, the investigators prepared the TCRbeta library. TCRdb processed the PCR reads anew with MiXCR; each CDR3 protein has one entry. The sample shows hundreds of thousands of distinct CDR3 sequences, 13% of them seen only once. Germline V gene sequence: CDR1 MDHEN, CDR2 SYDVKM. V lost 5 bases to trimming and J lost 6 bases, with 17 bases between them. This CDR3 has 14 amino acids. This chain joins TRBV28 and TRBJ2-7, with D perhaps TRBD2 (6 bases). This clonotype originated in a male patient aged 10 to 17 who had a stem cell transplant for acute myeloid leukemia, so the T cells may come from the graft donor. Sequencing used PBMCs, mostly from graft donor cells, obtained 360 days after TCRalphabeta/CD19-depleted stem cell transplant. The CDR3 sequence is CASSEAGLTGEQYF. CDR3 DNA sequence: TGTGCCAGCAGTGAGGCGGGACTCACCGGCGAGCAGTACTTC.